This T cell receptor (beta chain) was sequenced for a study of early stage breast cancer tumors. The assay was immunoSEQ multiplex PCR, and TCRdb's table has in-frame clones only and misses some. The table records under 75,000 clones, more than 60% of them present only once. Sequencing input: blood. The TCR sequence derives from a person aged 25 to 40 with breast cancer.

CDR3 amino acids: CAWRRWWEDQWEQFF. CDR3 DNA: TGTGCCTGGAGGCGCTGGTGGGAGGACCAATGGGAGCAGTTCTTC. V and J are TRBV30 and TRBJ2-1, with TRBD2 as a possible D gene (6 bases). With 3 bases removed from V and 10 bases from J, the gap between germline ends came to 22 bases. Germline V CDR1 and CDR2: GTSNPN, SVGIG (reference sequence). The CDR3 consists of 15 residues.